This TCR beta chain was found in a study of CD8+ T cells in alopecia areata. The wider study: In an open-label trial, patients got 5 to 10 mg tofacitinib twice daily. General study results and limits: Many expanded lesional clones remained in scalp and blood on tofacitinib. Elevated clonality characterized lesional scalp relative to normal scalp, particularly in alopecia totalis/universalis. Within the top 100, expanded CD8+ clones significantly decreased with tofacitinib, as did scalp clonality.

Extraction of RNA preceded its reverse transcription into cDNA, which served as the sequencing template. Only in-frame clones appear in the TCRdb table, and some are missing; sequencing was by immunoSEQ multiplex PCR. The sample holds approximately 300,000 clones, roughly 60% seen once. Trimming shortened V by 4 bases and J by 6 bases, and 19 bases separated the two germline ends. The CDR3 has 15 residues. Germline-derived CDR1 and CDR2 are MGHRA and YSYEKL. Worth noting for this clone: Its matching antigen is unknown.

As for treatment: oral pan-JAK inhibitor, 5-10 mg twice daily. The TCR comes from a human donor with alopecia areata. The V call is TRBV4-1, the J call TRBJ2-7; D gene ambiguous. This specimen consisted of CD4+ T cells sorted from blood, obtained at week 24, from a patient treated with tofacitinib. The CDR3 nucleotides are TGCGCCAGCAGCCTCTTGTCAACTGGAGCGCGCGAGCAGTACTTC. Translated: CASSLLSTGAREQYF.